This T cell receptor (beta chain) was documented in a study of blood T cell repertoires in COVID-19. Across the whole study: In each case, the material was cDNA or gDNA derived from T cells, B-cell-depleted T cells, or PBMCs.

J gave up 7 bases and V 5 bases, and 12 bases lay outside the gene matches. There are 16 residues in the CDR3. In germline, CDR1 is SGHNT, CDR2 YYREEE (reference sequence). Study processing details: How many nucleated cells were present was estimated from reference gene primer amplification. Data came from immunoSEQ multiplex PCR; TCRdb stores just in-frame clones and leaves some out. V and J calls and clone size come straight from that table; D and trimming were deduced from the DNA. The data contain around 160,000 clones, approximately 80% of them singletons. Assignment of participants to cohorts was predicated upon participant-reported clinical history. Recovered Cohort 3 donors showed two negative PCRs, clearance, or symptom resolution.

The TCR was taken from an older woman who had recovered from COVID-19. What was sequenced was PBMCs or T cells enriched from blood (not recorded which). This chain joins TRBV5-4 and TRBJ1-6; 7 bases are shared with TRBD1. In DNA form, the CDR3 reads TGTGCCAGCAGAAACTCAGGGGGGCTTACGAATTCACCCCTCCACTTT. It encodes CASRNSGGLTNSPLHF.